Shown below are 10 T cell receptor beta chains from a single sample sequenced in a study of T cells in Graves' hyperthyroidism and ophthalmopathy. RNA transcripts provided the source from which TCR beta CDR3 regions were amplified. RT-PCR in the first round (using the HTBI primer set) targeted the TCR CDR3. TCRdb reanalysed the multiplex PCR reads using MiXCR and keeps one entry per CDR3 protein. Counted here are about 400,000 distinct CDR3 sequences, about 15% occurring once; the ten biggest clones make up about 31%. The sample taken for sequencing was blood. The receptors derive from a young woman with Graves' hyperthyroidism.

The chain links TRBV20-1 to TRBJ2-3; 9 bases fit TRBD2. After removal of 2 bases from V and 2 bases from J, the junction contained 11 bases not matched to a gene. Germline CDR1 and CDR2: DFQATT and SNEGSKA (reference sequence). The CDR3 has 17 residues. This CDR3 is CSARPRRLADYTDTQYF. The CDR3, as DNA: TGCAGTGCTAGACCCCGTCGACTAGCGGACTACACAGATACGCAGTATTTT.

The genes are TRBV6-1 and TRBJ1-5; D perhaps matches TRBD1 (6 bases). V lost 7 bases to trimming and J lost 1 base, with 23 bases between them. CDR3 size: 18 residues. Germline V gives CDR1 MNHNS, CDR2 SASEGT. The CDR3 is CASISALGGAQSNQPQHF. As DNA, the CDR3 is TGTGCCAGCATCAGCGCCCTGGGGGGGGCGCAGAGCAATCAGCCCCAGCATTTT.

V gene TRBV7-9 combines with J gene TRBJ2-7; no definite D call. The V gene's germline CDR1 is SEHNR and CDR2 FQNEAQ (reference sequence). The V gene lost 4 bases and the J gene lost 6 bases, with 16 bases spanning the gap. This CDR3 contains 14 residues. As DNA, the CDR3 is TGTGCCAGCAGCTACGTGACACAGTCTCCCGAGCAGTACTTC. It translates to CASSYVTQSPEQYF.

This clonotype showed up many times. This chain joins TRBV7-9 and TRBJ2-1; TRBD1 matches at 7 bases. Germline-derived CDR1 and CDR2 are SEHNR and FQNEAQ (reference sequence). CDR3 size: 15 residues. J lost 7 bases, V lost 6 bases, and 12 bases had no gene match. The CDR3 nucleotides are TGTGCCAGCAGGGAAGGGGGCTCGCCTGGGAATGAGCAGTTCTTC. Translation: CASREGGSPGNEQFF.

This clonotype was found many times. The chain is built from TRBV9 and TRBJ2-4, with TRBD2 as a possible D gene (5 bases). The CDR3 totals 14 residues. Between the trimmed V and J ends, which lost 0 bases and 7 bases, there was a span of 11 bases. CDR1 and CDR2 (germline): SGDLS, YYNGEE. The CDR3 nucleotides read TGTGCCAGCAGCGTAGGAGGGATGGGGAACATTCAGTACTTC. Translating gives CASSVGGMGNIQYF.

This clonotype was recorded a few times. The chain links TRBV3-1 to TRBJ2-5; 9 bases line up with TRBD1. The CDR3 extends over 16 amino acids. Trimming took 3 bases from V and 1 from J; bases not matched to a gene: 6. The germline gives CDR1 LGHDT, CDR2 YNNKEL (reference sequence). The DNA for the CDR3 is TGTGCCAGCAGCCACATTGGACAGGGGCGCCAAGAGACCCAGTACTTC. It translates to CASSHIGQGRQETQYF.

This chain connects TRBV11-1 to TRBJ2-7; D is undetermined. The CDR3 has 13 residues. V lost 5 bases, J lost 1 base, and 9 bases lay in between. Germline assignment: CDR1 SGHAT and CDR2 FQDESV (reference sequence). CDR3 DNA: TGTGCCAGCAGCCCTCCGGTATCCTACGAGCAGTACTTC. Encoded protein: CASSPPVSYEQYF.

This clonotype was picked up many times. The rearrangement uses TRBV18 and TRBJ2-7; D is perhaps TRBD2 (5 bases). The CDR3 contains 15 residues. Trimming removed 5 bases from V and 8 bases from J, with 22 bases in between. Germline CDR1 KGHSH, CDR2 LQKENI. The CDR3 region is CASSMQTGNVLKQYF. As DNA, the CDR3 is TGTGCCAGCTCAATGCAAACCGGGAACGTTCTAAAGCAGTACTTC.

The table lists this clonotype with a few counts. CDR3 sequence (DNA): TGTGCCAGCTCAAAGGGGGCTCAAGAGACCCAGTACTTC. It specifies CASSKGAQETQYF. V usage is TRBV18 and J usage is TRBJ2-5; the match to TRBD1 covers 7 bases. V lost 5 bases and J lost 2; bases outside the gene matches: 2. Germline V gene lookup returns CDR1 KGHSH and CDR2 LQKENI. The CDR3 extends over 13 amino acids.

The V call is TRBV24-1, the J call TRBJ1-5, with 7 nucleotides matching TRBD1. V was pared by 4 bases and J by 2 bases, with 28 bases of the junction left unmatched. The CDR3 is 23 amino acids. The germline CDR1 and CDR2 sequences are KGHDR and SFDVKD. This chain's CDR3 is CATSDQGQNERWDYNLGNQPQHF. The CDR3 DNA follows: TGTGCCACCAGTGACCAGGGACAGAATGAACGGTGGGATTATAATCTTGGCAATCAGCCCCAGCATTTT.